A selection of T cell receptor beta chains follows, all from one sample in a study of blood T cell repertoires in COVID-19. Sequencing was performed with immunoSEQ multiplex PCR; in TCRdb, only in-frame clones are kept and a portion is missing. The sample holds about 60,000 clones, 85% to 90% seen once. Sequencing was performed on peripheral blood. These receptors originate from a human donor with active COVID-19. The donor label of this sample is uncertain. Both conserved end residues are part of each CDR3. Each record gives: D gene, J gene, V gene, clone size, CDR3 DNA, CDR3 protein. D genes are given only for firm matches. Rows may omit the clone size; those that give it use once, few, many or a size class.

.,TRBJ2-7,TRBV7-9,once,TGTGCCAGCAGCTTAGTCCACTACGAGCAGTACTTC,CASSLVHYEQYF
TRBD1,TRBJ2-3,TRBV19,.,TGTGCCAGTAGTACATTCGGACAGGCGCGCACAGATACGCAGTATTTT,CASSTFGQARTDTQYF
TRBD2,TRBJ2-7,TRBV20-1,.,TGCAGTGCTAGTCGACTAGCGGGAGGGCCCCAAATCGAGCAGTACTTC,CSASRLAGGPQIEQYF
TRBD2,TRBJ2-3,TRBV4-3,.,TGCGCCAGCAGCCAAGTGTTCCGGGGGGGAGATACGCAGTATTTT,CASSQVFRGGDTQYF
TRBD2,TRBJ2-7,TRBV6-1,.,TGTGCCAGCAGTGAAGCGGGGACTAGCGGGAGGGTCTACGAGCAGTACTTC,CASSEAGTSGRVYEQYF
.,TRBJ1-2,TRBV5-1,.,TGCGCCAGCGCGCAGGTGGGTTCCCCCCGTGGCTACACCTTC,CASAQVGSPRGYTF
.,TRBJ2-7,TRBV19,once,TGTGCCAGTAGTATGGCACAGGGATACGAGCAGTACTTC,CASSMAQGYEQYF
TRBD1,TRBJ1-3,TRBV5-1,.,TGCGCCAGCAGCTTGGGGGGGACAGCTGGAAACACCATATATTTT,CASSLGGTAGNTIYF
.,TRBJ1-2,TRBV9,.,TGTGCCAGCAGCGTGGACAGTACTAACTATGGCTACACCTTC,CASSVDSTNYGYTF
.,TRBJ1-5,TRBV19,.,TGTGCCAGTAGTGGAACAGGGCGAGCTGGCAATCAGCCCCAGCATTTT,CASSGTGRAGNQPQHF
.,TRBJ1-3,TRBV7-2,.,TGTGCCAGCAGCACCCACGAGGGGGTCGTCTCTGGAAACACCATATATTTT,CASSTHEGVVSGNTIYF
TRBD2,TRBJ2-7,TRBV4-1,.,TGCGCCAGCAGCCAAGCTAGCGGGGCAACCTACGAGCAGTACTTC,CASSQASGATYEQYF
.,TRBJ2-2,TRBV27,once,TGTGCCAGCAGTAGAGGGGGCGGGGAGCTGTTTTTT,CASSRGGGELFF
TRBD1,TRBJ2-7,TRBV5-1,.,TGCGCCAGCAGCTCCGGGACAGGGGCCCCCTACGAGCAGTACTTC,CASSSGTGAPYEQYF